Listed here are 3 T cell receptor beta chains from one sample, sequenced in a study of shared clonotypes between healthy human individuals. Sequencing was performed with immunoSEQ multiplex PCR; in TCRdb, only in-frame clones are kept and a portion is missing. The sample has about 580,000 clones; roughly 98% are singletons. CD8 cells regarded as naive lacked CD45RO, were positively chosen for CCR7, and omitted terminally differentiated effector memory CD45RA+ cells. The sequenced material came from naive CD8+ T cells sorted from blood. The receptors here all came from a young man in good health.

The V and J genes are TRBV7-2 and TRBJ2-7; 8 positions match TRBD2. Germline V gene lookup returns CDR1 SGHTA and CDR2 FQGNSA. The CDR3 has 13 residues. V dropped 5 bases and J dropped 2; count of bases not matched to a gene: 2. In nucleotides, the CDR3 is TGTGCCAGCAGCCAGCGGGAGACCTACGAGCAGTACTTC. This translates into CASSQRETYEQYF.

V usage is TRBV5-1 and J usage is TRBJ1-1, with D unclear. V lost 5 bases and J lost 2, with 16 bases in between. This CDR3 has 15 amino acids. Germline lookup yields CDR1 SGHRS and CDR2 YFSETQ. CDR3 in DNA: TGCGCCAGCAGGAATAAGGAGGACGGAAACACTGAAGCTTTCTTT. Translating it yields CASRNKEDGNTEAFF.

This chain uses TRBV14 with TRBJ1-1, with D hard to call. V lost 0 bases, J lost 8 bases, and 13 bases lay in between. CDR1 is SGHDN and CDR2 is FVKESK in the germline V gene. The CDR3 is made up of 14 amino acids. CDR3 sequence reads: CASSQDWEFQEAFF. CDR3 sequence (DNA): TGTGCCAGCAGCCAAGATTGGGAATTTCAAGAAGCTTTCTTT.